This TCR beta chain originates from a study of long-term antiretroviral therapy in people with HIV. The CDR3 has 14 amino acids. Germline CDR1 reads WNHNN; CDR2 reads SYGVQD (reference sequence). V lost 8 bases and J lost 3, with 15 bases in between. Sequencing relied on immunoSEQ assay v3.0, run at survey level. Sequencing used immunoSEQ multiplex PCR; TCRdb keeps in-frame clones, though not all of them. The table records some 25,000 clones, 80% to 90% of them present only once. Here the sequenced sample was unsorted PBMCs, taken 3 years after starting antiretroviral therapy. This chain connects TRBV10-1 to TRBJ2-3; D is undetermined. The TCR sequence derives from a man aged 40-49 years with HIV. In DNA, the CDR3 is TGCGCCAGCCCGGATTCGAGGAATACAGATACGCAGTATTTT. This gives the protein CASPDSRNTDTQYF.